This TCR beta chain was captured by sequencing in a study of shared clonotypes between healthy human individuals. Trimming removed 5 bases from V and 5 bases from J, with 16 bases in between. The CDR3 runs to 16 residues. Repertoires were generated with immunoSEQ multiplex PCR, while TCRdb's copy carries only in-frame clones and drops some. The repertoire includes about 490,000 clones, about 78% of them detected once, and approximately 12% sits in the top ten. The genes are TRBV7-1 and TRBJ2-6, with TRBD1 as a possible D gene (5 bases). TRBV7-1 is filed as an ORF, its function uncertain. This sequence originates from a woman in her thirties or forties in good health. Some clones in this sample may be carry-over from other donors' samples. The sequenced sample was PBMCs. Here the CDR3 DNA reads TGTGCCAGCAGCCAGCCAGGACAAAGTCGGGCCAACGTCCTGACTTTC. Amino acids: CASSQPGQSRANVLTF.